This entry lists 24 T cell receptor beta chains sequenced from one sample in a study of blood T cell repertoires in COVID-19. Libraries were prepared by immunoSEQ multiplex PCR; TCRdb keeps only in-frame clonotypes and omits some of them. The table records approximately 210,000 clones, 92% of them present only once. The sequenced sample was peripheral blood. The receptor source for this set is a man aged 25 to 40 with acute or convalescent COVID-19.

The gene calls are TRBV6-5 and TRBJ2-7, with D possibly TRBD1 on 6 matching bases. CDR1 and CDR2 (germline): MNHEY, SVGAGI. Trimming pared 0 bases from V and 4 bases from J, leaving 13 bases between. This CDR3 is built from 15 residues. CDR3 nucleotides: TGTGCCAGCAGTTACTCGTCCAGGGGTTTGTACGAGCAGTACTTC. It translates to CASSYSSRGLYEQYF.

The V call is TRBV5-1, the J call TRBJ2-1; tentatively, D is TRBD2 (5 bases). Between the trimmed V and J ends, which lost 2 bases and 9 bases, there was a span of 15 bases. Germline CDR1 reads SGHRS; CDR2 reads YFSETQ. CDR3 length equals 14 residues. The CDR3 is CASSLGYTEGEQFF. CDR3 bases: TGCGCCAGCAGCTTAGGCTATACTGAGGGTGAGCAGTTCTTC.

This chain joins TRBV7-3 and TRBJ2-2; no reliable D call. Between the trimmed V and J ends, which lost 1 base and 7 bases, there was a span of 7 bases. The CDR3 is 13 residues long. Germline lookup yields CDR1 SGHTA and CDR2 FQGTGA. The CDR3 DNA reads TGTGCCAGCAGCTTAAGGAGAGGCGGGGAGCTGTTTTTT. Residues: CASSLRRGGELFF. Supplemented by reference TRBV7-3 and TRBJ2-2, the full variable domain reads GAGVSQTPSNKVTEKGKYVELRCDPISGHTALYWYRQSLGQGPEFLIYFQGTGAADDSGLPNDRFFAVRPEGSVSTLKIQRTERGDSAVYLCASSLRRGGELFFGEGSRLTVL.

The gene calls are TRBV28 and TRBJ1-6; 7 bases line up with TRBD1. J lost 9 bases, V lost 5 bases, and 7 bases had no gene match. The germline V gene encodes CDR1 MDHEN and CDR2 SYDVKM. CDR3 size: 14 residues. The CDR3: CASSTRTGVSPLHF. For the CDR3, the DNA is TGTGCCAGCAGTACCAGGACAGGTGTTTCACCCCTCCACTTT.

The J gene is TRBJ2-1, the V gene TRBV7-9, with D possibly matching TRBD2 (5 bases). This CDR3 comprises 15 residues. Germline CDR1 SEHNR, CDR2 FQNEAQ (reference sequence). The ends were cut back, 0 bases at V and 10 bases at J, with 16 bases in the middle. The CDR3 reads CASSLAGSMVREQFF. CDR3 DNA sequence: TGTGCCAGCAGCTTAGCGGGGAGCATGGTGAGGGAGCAGTTCTTC.

This clone has only a few counts. This CDR3 is CASRFLGSAYNSPLHF. DNA of the CDR3: TGCGCCAGCAGGTTCTTGGGTAGCGCCTATAATTCACCCCTCCACTTT. The J gene is TRBJ1-6, the V gene TRBV5-1; no firm D call. The germline gives CDR1 SGHRS, CDR2 YFSETQ. V lost 5 bases, J lost 2 bases, and 14 bases lay in between. The CDR3 extends over 16 amino acids.

The chain is built from TRBV4-2 and TRBJ1-5, with D perhaps TRBD1 (5 bases). CDR1 and CDR2 from the germline V gene are LGHNA and YNFKEQ. With 1 base removed from V and 3 bases from J, the gap between germline ends came to 16 bases. The CDR3 loop spans 17 amino acids. CDR3 nucleotides: TGTGCCAGCAGCCAAGCCGGCCGTACAGGAATCAATCAGCCCCAGCATTTT. Its translation: CASSQAGRTGINQPQHF.

The chain's CDR3 is CASSEARVSNQPQHF. In nucleotides, the CDR3 is TGTGCCAGCAGTGAAGCGAGGGTTAGCAATCAGCCCCAGCATTTT. The chain joins TRBV2 to TRBJ1-5; the D is unclear. The germline CDR1 and CDR2 sequences are SNHLY and FYNNEI. The CDR3 loop spans 15 amino acids. Trimming stripped 0 bases from V and 0 bases from J, with 6 bases between.

The genes are TRBV28 and TRBJ2-7; D not certain. Germline V gene lookup returns CDR1 MDHEN and CDR2 SYDVKM. The CDR3 is 13 amino acids. Trimming pared 6 bases from V and 1 base from J, leaving 10 bases between. The DNA for the CDR3 is TGTGCCAGCAGCCCTTTAATTTCCTACGAGCAGTACTTC. This gives the protein CASSPLISYEQYF.

This sequence joins TRBV28 and TRBJ1-6; 8 bases map to TRBD1. Germline-derived CDR1 and CDR2 are MDHEN and SYDVKM. With 6 bases clipped from V and 0 bases from J, the junction kept 13 bases outside the gene matches. This CDR3 is built from 19 residues. The CDR3 loop is CASRVRTGLSSSYNSPLHF. The CDR3 nucleotides read TGTGCCAGCAGGGTCCGGACAGGGTTATCGAGCTCCTATAATTCACCCCTCCACTTT.

The gene calls are TRBV28 and TRBJ2-5; 11 bases are shared with TRBD1. Germline values: CDR1 MDHEN, CDR2 SYDVKM. V was pared by 4 bases and J by 4 bases, with 2 bases of the junction left unmatched. CDR3 size: 14 residues. CDR3 amino acids: CASSSGQGGETQYF. CDR3 in DNA: TGTGCCAGCAGTTCGGGACAGGGGGGAGAGACCCAGTACTTC. Full variable domain (rest looked up from reference TRBV28 and TRBJ2-5): DVKVTQSSRYLVKRTGEKVFLECVQDMDHENMFWYRQDPGLGLRLIYFSYDVKMKEKGDIPEGYSVSREKKERFSLILESASTNQTSMYLCASSSGQGGETQYFGPGTRLLVL.

Worth noting for this clone: At one boundary the junction diverges from the germline segment, which might be a read error. This chain connects TRBV7-7 to TRBJ2-1, with TRBD2 identical over 11 bases. The germline gives CDR1 SSHAT, CDR2 FNYEAQ (reference sequence). The CDR3 totals 14 residues. CDR3 sequence: CASSTGTSGNEQFF. The CDR3 DNA follows: TGTGCTAGCAGCACGGGGACTAGCGGCAATGAGCAGTTCTTC.

The rearrangement joins TRBV6-6 to TRBJ1-6; weak D call: TRBD1 (5 bases). Germline V gives CDR1 MNHNY, CDR2 SVGAGI (reference sequence). V was shortened by 5 bases and J by 4 bases, with 18 bases between the two germline ends. CDR3 length: 17 amino acids. This chain's CDR3 is CASSRSPRTLYNSPLHF. CDR3 sequence (DNA): TGTGCCAGCAGTCGATCCCCGCGGACACTTTATAATTCACCCCTCCACTTT.

The rearrangement uses TRBV28 and TRBJ2-7; 15 bases fit TRBD2. V trimming: 5 bases; J trimming: 0 bases; junction bases outside the gene matches: 8. Per germline, CDR1 MDHEN and CDR2 SYDVKM. There are 18 residues in the CDR3. CDR3 sequence: CASSPPGLAGGSSYEQYF. In nucleotides, the CDR3 is TGTGCCAGCAGTCCACCGGGACTAGCGGGGGGCAGCTCCTACGAGCAGTACTTC.

The CDR3 DNA is TGTGCCAGCAGGGGCCCGGGACAGGGGATCCACGAGCAGTACTTC. It specifies CASRGPGQGIHEQYF. The rearrangement uses TRBV28 and TRBJ2-7; TRBD1 aligns across 10 bases. V lost 6 bases, J lost 5 bases, and 10 bases stayed unmatched. Looked up from germline, CDR1 is MDHEN and CDR2 is SYDVKM. The CDR3 has 15 amino acids.

The chain is built from TRBV27 and TRBJ1-2, with D uncertain. Trimming took off 4 bases at V and 4 bases at J, with 10 bases between the two ends. Germline V gives CDR1 MNHEY, CDR2 SMNVEV (reference sequence). CDR3 length equals 13 residues. DNA of the CDR3: TGTGCCAGCAGTTCAGAGGGCTTCTATGGCTACACCTTC. It is translated as CASSSEGFYGYTF.

The V and J genes are TRBV9 and TRBJ1-2; tentative D call: TRBD1 (5 bases). The germline V and J ends were trimmed by 4 bases and 5 bases, with 18 bases remaining between them. The CDR3 consists of 15 residues. The germline V gene has CDR1 SGDLS and CDR2 YYNGEE. In DNA, the CDR3 is TGTGCCAGCAGCCTACTCGGACACGGCCAATATGGCTACACCTTC. It yields the protein CASSLLGHGQYGYTF. The entire variable domain, with the rest obtained from reference TRBV9 and TRBJ1-2, is as follows: DSGVTQTPKHLITATGQRVTLRCSPRSGDLSVYWYQQSLDQGLQFLIQYYNGEERAKGNILERFSAQQFPDLHSELNLSSLELGDSALYFCASSLLGHGQYGYTFGSGTRLTVV.

This chain links TRBV7-3 with TRBJ2-2, with 8 bases lining up with TRBD2. The CDR3 runs 18 residues. The V gene end was trimmed by 5 bases and the J gene end by 1 base; junction bases not matched to a gene: 12. Germline V lookup: CDR1 SGHTA, CDR2 FQGTGA. CDR3: CASSRTPGGQGNTGELFF. The CDR3 DNA follows: TGTGCCAGCAGCCGAACCCCGGGAGGGCAGGGGAACACCGGGGAGCTGTTTTTT.

The CDR3 sequence is CATRRPGNVYEQYF. The CDR3, as DNA: TGTGCCACCCGAAGACCGGGGAATGTGTACGAGCAGTACTTC. The V gene is TRBV15, the J gene TRBJ2-7; TRBD2 is a possible D gene (5 bases). This CDR3 is built from 14 residues. Germline assignment: CDR1 LNHNV and CDR2 YYDKDF (reference sequence). Trimming pared 8 bases from V and 4 bases from J, leaving 18 bases between.

This sequence joins TRBV5-1 and TRBJ1-1; D gene uncertain. The germline gives CDR1 SGHRS, CDR2 YFSETQ. V shed 0 bases and J shed 1 base, with 16 bases lying between them. CDR3 length equals 17 residues. The CDR3 region is CASSLGAGRRSNTEAFF. The CDR3 DNA is TGCGCCAGCAGCTTGGGGGCCGGAAGGCGATCGAACACTGAAGCTTTCTTT.

The J gene is TRBJ2-7, the V gene TRBV7-2; TRBD2 matches at 11 bases. The V gene end was trimmed by 5 bases and the J gene end by 2 bases; junction bases not matched to a gene: 2. Germline loops: CDR1 SGHTA, CDR2 FQGNSA. The CDR3 contains 14 residues. CDR3 in DNA: TGTGCCAGCAGCCGGGGACTAGCGGCCTACGAGCAGTACTTC. It encodes CASSRGLAAYEQYF.

V and J are TRBV2 and TRBJ2-5, with a weak D call TRBD1 (5 bases). The germline gives CDR1 SNHLY, CDR2 FYNNEI. The CDR3 runs to 14 residues. V was cut by 2 bases and J by 1 base, with 8 bases left in between. The CDR3 DNA reads TGTGCCAGCAGTGAATTGACAGTCCAAGAGACCCAGTACTTC. This gives the protein CASSELTVQETQYF.

Notes on this clone: At one of its ends the junction is not consistent with the germline gene, which may arise from a read error. The V gene is TRBV19, the J gene TRBJ1-2, with 7 bases fitting TRBD1. The CDR3 covers 15 residues. Germline V gene lookup returns CDR1 LNHDA and CDR2 SQIVND (reference sequence). The CDR3 DNA reads TGTGCCAGTAGCATAGGGGGCGCGACGTATAATGGCTACACCTTC. Protein sequence: CASSIGGATYNGYTF.

The chain joins TRBV27 to TRBJ2-5; TRBD1 might be the D (5 bases). Germline CDR1 MNHEY, CDR2 SMNVEV (reference sequence). The germline V and J ends were trimmed by 2 bases and 1 base, with 5 bases remaining between them. The length of the CDR3 is 13 residues. The chain's CDR3 is CASSLQGQETQYF. In DNA form, the CDR3 reads TGTGCCAGCAGTTTACAGGGCCAAGAGACCCAGTACTTC.